This T cell receptor beta chain originates from a study of cytomegalovirus exposure and HLA in healthy donors. Findings and caveats of the study: Most TCR beta V segments were productive about 90% or about 30% of the time in an earlier analysis. The listing of 150 to 200 TCR beta chains classed them as cytomegalovirus-associated. Excluded were some V segments that proved indistinguishable, including TRBV6-2 and TRBV6-3.

PCR used 60 Vbeta primers and 13 Jbeta primers. This table comes from immunoSEQ multiplex PCR, and its TCRdb copy is limited to in-frame clones, with some not included. Found here are approximately 210,000 clones, around 80% of them singletons; the top ten hold 4.5% to 7%. In regard to this clone: What it binds is unknown. Additional DNA sequences in this sample encode the identical CDR3.

V dropped 1 base and J dropped 0 bases, with 8 bases sitting between them. This CDR3 contains 15 residues. CDR1 SGDLS and CDR2 YYNGEE come from the germline V gene. The V and J genes are TRBV9 and TRBJ2-1, with no clear D. The receptor comes from a man aged 35 to 55 in good health and CMV-seropositive. Sequenced: PBMCs. The CDR3 is CASSVSPSSYNEQFF. In DNA form, the CDR3 reads TGTGCCAGCAGCGTATCGCCGAGCTCCTACAATGAGCAGTTCTTC.